One and the same sample provided the 23 T cell receptor beta chains below, sequenced in a study of T cell repertoires in cytomegalovirus infection. TCRdb recomputed calls from the reads with MiXCR, one row per CDR3 protein. The sample lists nearly 650,000 distinct CDR3 sequences; approximately 24% were seen once. The sequenced sample consisted of CD8+ T cells from PBMCs. These TCRs come from a human donor in good health (CMV status not recorded). Some clones in this sample may be carry-over from other donors' samples.

There are a few counts of this clonotype. The chain links TRBV10-3 to TRBJ2-1, with D unresolved. Per the germline V gene, CDR1 is ENHRY and CDR2 is SYGVKD. The V and J ends lost 5 bases and 9 bases respectively, with 14 bases between them. CDR3 length: 13 residues. The CDR3 DNA is TGTGCCATCAGTCTGGCTCGGACGGCTGAGCAGTTCTTC. Translated, it gives CAISLARTAEQFF.

V and J are TRBV6-8 and TRBJ2-7; 8 bases line up with TRBD2. The V gene end was trimmed by 6 bases and the J gene end by 3 bases; junction bases not matched to a gene: 10. Germline assignment: CDR1 MNHGY and CDR2 SAAAGT. The CDR3 is 15 amino acids. CDR3 in DNA: TGTGCCAGCAGCTTTGGCGGACTAGCCCTCTACGAGCAGTACGTC. Translated: CASSFGGLALYEQYV.

This clonotype was observed many times. Here the CDR3 DNA reads TGTGCCAGCAGCTTAGAGGCTAGTATCAATGAGCAGTTCTTC. Protein: CASSLEASINEQFF. The chain combines TRBV7-6 with TRBJ2-1; no reliable D call. The V gene's germline CDR1 is SGHVS and CDR2 FNYEAQ. V was trimmed by 1 base and J by 6 bases, leaving 10 bases between them. The CDR3 is 14 residues long.

This clonotype was recorded a few times. V gene TRBV4-2 combines with J gene TRBJ2-5, with 13 bases that match TRBD2. The CDR3 sequence is 17 residues long. Trimming at V came to 1 base and at J to 5 bases, leaving 7 bases not matched to a gene. CDR1 is LGHNA, CDR2 YNFKEQ, per germline. CDR3 DNA sequence: TGTGCCAGCAGCCAAGGGACTAGCGGGGGCCTTCGGGAGACCCAGTACTTC. As protein: CASSQGTSGGLRETQYF.

This sequence joins TRBV5-6 and TRBJ2-1, with D perhaps matching TRBD1 (6 bases). CDR3 size: 16 residues. Trimming took off 3 bases at V and 2 bases at J, with 15 bases between the two ends. Germline lookup yields CDR1 SGHDT and CDR2 YYEEEE. The CDR3 spells CASSWDTLNPYNEQFF. DNA of the CDR3: TGTGCCAGCAGCTGGGACACCCTAAACCCCTACAATGAGCAGTTCTTC.

This clonotype has only a few counts. The chain joins TRBV6-2 or TRBV6-3 to TRBJ2-1, with 10 bases identical to TRBD2. V lost 0 bases and J lost 7; bases outside the gene matches: 3. Germline lookup yields CDR1 MNHEY and CDR2 SVGEGT. The CDR3 is made up of 15 amino acids. CDR3 loop: CASSYSAGGRNEQFF. CDR3 sequence (DNA): TGTGCCAGCAGTTACTCAGCGGGGGGGCGGAATGAGCAGTTCTTC.

The CDR3, as DNA: TGTGCCAGCAGCCCACCACCTGACAGGGAGGGAGAGACCCAGTACTTC. It encodes CASSPPPDREGETQYF. The chain couples TRBV7-9 to TRBJ2-5; either TRBD1 or TRBD2 may fit D (7 bases each). V lost 5 bases to trimming and J lost 4 bases, with 20 bases between them. The germline gives CDR1 SEHNR, CDR2 FQNEAQ (reference sequence). This CDR3 has 16 residues.

The CDR3 loop is CASSEERKRTQYF. DNA for the CDR3: TGTGCCAGCAGTGAAGAGAGGAAGAGAACCCAGTACTTC. The chain combines TRBV2 with TRBJ2-5; D is unclear. Trimming removed 1 base from V and 8 bases from J, with 11 bases in between. The CDR3 covers 13 residues. CDR1 and CDR2 from the germline V gene are SNHLY and FYNNEI.

This chain connects TRBV7-2 to TRBJ2-1, with 7 bases identical to TRBD2. J gave up 2 bases and V 4 bases, and 5 bases lay outside the gene matches. The CDR3 runs to 15 residues. Germline assignment: CDR1 SGHTA and CDR2 FQGNSA. This chain's CDR3 is CASSWEGMAYNEQFF. The CDR3 bases are TGTGCCAGCAGCTGGGAGGGGATGGCCTACAATGAGCAGTTCTTC.

This clonotype has more than one count but fewer than ten. The rearrangement uses TRBV7-9 and TRBJ1-2, with no clear D. Germline CDR1 reads SEHNR; CDR2 reads FQNEAQ (reference sequence). V was cut by 2 bases and J by 2 bases, with 9 bases left in between. The CDR3 has 14 amino acids. The CDR3 protein is CASSLKAGNYGYTF. CDR3 bases: TGTGCCAGCAGCTTAAAGGCTGGGAACTATGGCTACACCTTC. The full variable domain, its missing parts supplied by reference TRBV7-9 and TRBJ1-2, is DTGVSQNPRHKITKRGQNVTFRCDPISEHNRLYWYRQTLGQGPEFLTYFQNEAQLEKSRLLSDRFSAERPKGSFSTLEIQRTEQGDSAMYLCASSLKAGNYGYTFGSGTRLTVV.

The chain uses TRBV5-4 and TRBJ2-7; weak D call: TRBD2 (6 bases). In germline, CDR1 is SGHNT, CDR2 YYREEE (reference sequence). V lost 2 bases, J lost 7 bases, and 10 bases lay in between. The CDR3 is 12 residues long. Here the CDR3 DNA reads TGTGCCAGCAGCTTTAAGGGGAGGGAGCAGTACGTC. This translates into CASSFKGREQYV.

This clonotype is a singleton in its sample. A much larger clone lies one base from this, so it may be a read error. The chain has TRBV7-2 and TRBJ1-1; no reliable D call. This CDR3 has 15 residues. The germline V gene has CDR1 SGHTA and CDR2 FQGNSA. CDR3 amino acids: CANSISLPGNTEAFF. For the CDR3, the DNA is TGTGCCAACAGCATTTCCTTACCGGGGAACACTGAAGCTTTCTTT.

This CDR3 is CASSRITRTVEETQYF. The CDR3 DNA reads TGTGCCAGCAGCCGGATAACTCGGACGGTGGAAGAGACCCAGTACTTC. The chain links TRBV4-2 to TRBJ2-5, with D uncertain. Trimming took 4 bases from V and 3 from J, leaving 18 bases between them. CDR1 LGHNA and CDR2 YNFKEQ come from the germline V gene. There are 16 residues in the CDR3.

The CDR3 region has the DNA TGTGCCAGCAGCCAAGACCAAGTGGTGCTGGGGACGTTCCTATGGGATGGCTACACCTTC. Translating it yields CASSQDQVVLGTFLWDGYTF. This chain links TRBV14 with TRBJ1-2, with a possible D match to TRBD1 (5 bases). Trimming removed 0 bases at V and 6 bases at J, with 29 bases between. Germline CDR1 is SGHDN and CDR2 is FVKESK. This CDR3 contains 20 residues.

The chain joins TRBV20-1 to TRBJ2-3, with D tentatively TRBD2 (5 bases). Germline CDR1 is DFQATT and CDR2 is SNEGSKA (reference sequence). CDR3 length: 15 amino acids. V lost 0 bases, J lost 2 bases, and 12 bases lay in between. The CDR3 spells CSARDPLGLTDTQYF. Here the CDR3 DNA reads TGCAGTGCTAGAGATCCTTTAGGACTCACAGATACGCAGTATTTT.

In its sample, this clonotype was seen many times. V gene TRBV7-2 combines with J gene TRBJ2-7; perhaps TRBD1 as D (6 bases). Trimming took off 3 bases at V and 6 bases at J, with 12 bases between the two ends. Germline V gene lookup returns CDR1 SGHTA and CDR2 FQGNSA. The CDR3 is made up of 13 amino acids. The CDR3 sequence: CASSFDNRAEQYF. As DNA, the CDR3 is TGTGCCAGCAGCTTCGACAACAGGGCCGAGCAGTACTTC.

This clonotype was found a few times. The CDR3 DNA reads as TGCAGTGCTAGGGGACCGCGGGGGAGTGCCTACGAGCAGTACTTC. Its protein is CSARGPRGSAYEQYF. The chain recombines TRBV20-1 with TRBJ2-7, with TRBD2 matching over 7 bases. The CDR3 totals 15 residues. The germline gives CDR1 DFQATT, CDR2 SNEGSKA (reference sequence). The V gene end was trimmed by 3 bases and the J gene end by 2 bases; junction bases not matched to a gene: 10.

This clonotype has at least ten counts. The V and J genes are TRBV7-9 and TRBJ2-1, with 9 bases fitting TRBD2. Looked up from germline, CDR1 is SEHNR and CDR2 is FQNEAQ (reference sequence). The CDR3 is 17 amino acids. J lost 8 bases, V lost 5 bases, and 16 bases had no gene match. CDR3 in amino acids: CASSPNPPSGAPHEQFF. The CDR3 bases are TGTGCCAGCAGCCCAAACCCCCCTAGCGGGGCCCCCCATGAGCAGTTCTTC.

This clonotype was detected a few times. The chain uses TRBV5-6 and TRBJ1-1; 10 bases align to TRBD1. This CDR3 spans 16 amino acids. Losses at the gene ends were 2 bases for V and 5 bases for J; bases not matched to a gene: 9. The germline gives CDR1 SGHDT, CDR2 YYEEEE. The CDR3 DNA sequence: TGTGCCAGCAGCTTTGGACAGGGGGGTGTAAGAACTGAAGCTTTCTTT. This codes for CASSFGQGGVRTEAFF.

The chain joins TRBV10-3 to TRBJ1-2; D not resolved. The length of the CDR3 is 11 residues. Germline V lookup: CDR1 ENHRY, CDR2 SYGVKD. V was shortened by 8 bases and J by 7 bases, with 11 bases between the two germline ends. The CDR3 loop is CAIESSGGYTF. The CDR3 DNA reads TGTGCCATCGAGTCTTCCGGTGGCTACACCTTC.

This clonotype has a count of ten or more. The chain carries TRBV7-9 and TRBJ2-1; D is undetermined. Trimming shortened V by 8 bases and J by 6 bases, and 14 bases separated the two germline ends. The CDR3 loop spans 13 amino acids. Germline-derived CDR1 and CDR2 are SEHNR and FQNEAQ (reference sequence). CDR3 bases: TGTGCCAGCGCCGAAGGGTGGGGCAATGAGCAGTTCTTC. Translation: CASAEGWGNEQFF.

This clonotype occurred many times. The chain employs TRBV7-2 and TRBJ2-3; the D is unclear. CDR3 length: 13 amino acids. Trimming left V 0 bases short and J 6 bases short, with 7 bases between. The germline V gene encodes CDR1 SGHTA and CDR2 FQGNSA. For the CDR3, the DNA is TGTGCCAGCAGCTTAGCCCCTATGGATACGCAGTATTTT. It specifies CASSLAPMDTQYF.

CDR3 nucleotides: TGTGCCAGCAGCGAGCCCGGGGTAGGGTCTAACTATGGCTACACCTTC. Translating it yields CASSEPGVGSNYGYTF. The rearrangement links TRBV7-2 to TRBJ1-2; D gene ambiguous. The germline CDR1 and CDR2 sequences are SGHTA and FQGNSA. There are 16 residues in the CDR3. Trimming took 5 bases from V and 0 from J, leaving 16 bases between them.